This T cell receptor beta chain is from a study of Graves' ophthalmopathy and Graves' hyperthyroidism. Study details: There was a collection of peripheral blood at initial diagnosis, before any treatment.

At least ten counts were recorded for this clonotype. This CDR3 has 15 amino acids. CDR1 and CDR2 (germline): SGHAT, FQNNGV. V lost 0 bases to trimming and J lost 9 bases, with 14 bases between them. In this cohort, patients with other autoimmune diseases, uncontrolled infections, pregnancy or lactation were excluded. The study amplified TCR beta CDR3 regions using RNA transcripts. The first-round RT-PCR employed HTBI primers together with the Qiagen OneStep RT-PCR kit. A multiplex PCR was then performed as the second round. TCRdb redid the calling of the multiplex PCR reads with MiXCR, one entry per CDR3 protein. The sample lists 300,000 to 400,000 distinct CDR3 sequences, around a sixth occurring once.

This chain links TRBV11-2 with TRBJ2-2; D remains ambiguous. The origin of this receptor is an adult man with Graves' ophthalmopathy. Input material: peripheral blood. The CDR3 reads CASSLEPKGIRELFF. The CDR3 DNA sequence: TGTGCCAGCAGCTTAGAACCAAAAGGCATCAGGGAGCTGTTTTTT.